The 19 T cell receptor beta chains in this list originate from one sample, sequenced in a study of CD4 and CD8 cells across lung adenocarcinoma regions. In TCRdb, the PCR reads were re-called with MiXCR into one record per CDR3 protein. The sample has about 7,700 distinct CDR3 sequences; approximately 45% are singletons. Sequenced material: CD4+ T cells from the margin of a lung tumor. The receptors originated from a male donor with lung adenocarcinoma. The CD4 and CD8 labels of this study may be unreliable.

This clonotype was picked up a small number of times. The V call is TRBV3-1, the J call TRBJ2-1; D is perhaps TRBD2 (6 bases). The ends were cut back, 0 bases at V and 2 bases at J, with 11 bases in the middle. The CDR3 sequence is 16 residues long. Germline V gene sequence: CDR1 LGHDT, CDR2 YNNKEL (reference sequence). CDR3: CASSQDGIAAYNEQFF. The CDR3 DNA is TGTGCCAGCAGCCAAGATGGGATAGCGGCCTACAATGAGCAGTTCTTC.

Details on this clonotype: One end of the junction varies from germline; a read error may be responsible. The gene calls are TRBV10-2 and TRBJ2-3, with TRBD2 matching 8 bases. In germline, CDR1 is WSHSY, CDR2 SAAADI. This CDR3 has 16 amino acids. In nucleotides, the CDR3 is TGCGCCAGCAGGGGCTCGGGGGGGCGGGCCCAAGATACGCAGTACTTT. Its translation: CASRGSGGRAQDTQYF.

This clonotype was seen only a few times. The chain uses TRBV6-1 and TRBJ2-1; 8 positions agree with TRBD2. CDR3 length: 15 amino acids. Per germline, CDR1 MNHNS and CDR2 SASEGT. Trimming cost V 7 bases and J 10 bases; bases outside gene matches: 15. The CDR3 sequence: CASKPVLAGFREQFF. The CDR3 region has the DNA TGTGCCAGCAAGCCGGTCTTAGCGGGGTTCAGGGAGCAGTTCTTC.

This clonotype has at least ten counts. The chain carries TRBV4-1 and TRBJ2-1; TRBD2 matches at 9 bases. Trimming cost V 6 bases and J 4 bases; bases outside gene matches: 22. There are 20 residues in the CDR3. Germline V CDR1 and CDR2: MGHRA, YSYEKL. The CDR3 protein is CASSQIPGLAGWDRYNEQFF. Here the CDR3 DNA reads TGCGCCAGCAGTCAAATCCCGGGACTAGCAGGCTGGGATAGGTACAATGAGCAGTTCTTC.

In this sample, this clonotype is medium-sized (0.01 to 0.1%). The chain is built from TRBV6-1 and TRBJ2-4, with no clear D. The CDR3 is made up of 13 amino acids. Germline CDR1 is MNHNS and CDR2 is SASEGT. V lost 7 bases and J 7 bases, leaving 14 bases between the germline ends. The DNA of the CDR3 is TGTGCCAGCAACAAACCGACACAGAACATTCAGTACTTC. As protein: CASNKPTQNIQYF.

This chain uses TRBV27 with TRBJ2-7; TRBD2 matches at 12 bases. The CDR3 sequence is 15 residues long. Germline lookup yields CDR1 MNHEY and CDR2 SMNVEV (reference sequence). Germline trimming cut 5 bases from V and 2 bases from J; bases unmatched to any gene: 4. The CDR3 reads CASSPLAGGAYEQYF. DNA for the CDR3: TGTGCCAGCAGTCCACTAGCGGGGGGCGCCTACGAGCAGTACTTC.

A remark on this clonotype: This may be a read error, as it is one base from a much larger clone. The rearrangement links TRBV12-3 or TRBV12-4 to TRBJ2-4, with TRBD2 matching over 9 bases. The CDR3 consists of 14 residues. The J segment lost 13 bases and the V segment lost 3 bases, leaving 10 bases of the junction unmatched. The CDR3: CASSFGTSSTEQYF. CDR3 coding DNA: TGTGCCAGCAGTTTCGGGACTAGCTCGACTGAGCAGTACTTC.

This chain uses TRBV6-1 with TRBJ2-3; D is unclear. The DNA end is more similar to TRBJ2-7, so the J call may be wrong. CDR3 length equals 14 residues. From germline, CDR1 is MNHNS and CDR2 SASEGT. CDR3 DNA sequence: TGTGCCAGCAGTGAACTCCGCAGCACAGATACGCAGTACTTC. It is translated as CASSELRSTDTQYF.

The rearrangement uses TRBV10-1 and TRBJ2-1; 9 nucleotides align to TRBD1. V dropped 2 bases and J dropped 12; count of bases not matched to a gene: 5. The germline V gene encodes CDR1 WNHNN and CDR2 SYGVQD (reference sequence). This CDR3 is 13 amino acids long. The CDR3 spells CASSEQGQGMQFF. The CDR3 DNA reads TGCGCCAGCAGTGAGCAGGGACAGGGCATGCAGTTCTTC.

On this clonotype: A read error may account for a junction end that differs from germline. The DNA for the CDR3 is TGTGCCAGCAGTGGGGGAGGGGATAATCAGCCCCACCACTTT. This encodes CASSGGGDNQPHHF. The chain is built from TRBV6-1 and TRBJ1-5; perhaps TRBD1 as D (5 bases). The CDR3 has 14 amino acids. The germline gives CDR1 MNHNS, CDR2 SASEGT.

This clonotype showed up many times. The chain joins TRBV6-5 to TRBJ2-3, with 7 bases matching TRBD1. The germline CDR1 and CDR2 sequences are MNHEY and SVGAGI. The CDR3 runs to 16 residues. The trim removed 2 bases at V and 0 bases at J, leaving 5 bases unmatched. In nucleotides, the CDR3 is TGTGCCAGCAGTTACCGTTGGGACAGTAGCACAGATACGCAGTATTTT. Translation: CASSYRWDSSTDTQYF.

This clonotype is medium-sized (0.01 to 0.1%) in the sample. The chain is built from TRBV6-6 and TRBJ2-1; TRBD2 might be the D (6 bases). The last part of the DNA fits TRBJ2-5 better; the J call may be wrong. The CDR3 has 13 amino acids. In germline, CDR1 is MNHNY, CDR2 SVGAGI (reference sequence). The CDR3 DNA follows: TGTGCCAGCCGGGAGCCAGGCGTACAGACCCAGTACTTC. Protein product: CASREPGVQTQYF.

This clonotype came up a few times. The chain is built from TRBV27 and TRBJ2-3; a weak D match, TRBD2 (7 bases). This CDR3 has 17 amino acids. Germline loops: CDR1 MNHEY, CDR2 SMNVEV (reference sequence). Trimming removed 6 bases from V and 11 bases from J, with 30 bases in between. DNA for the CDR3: TGTGCCAGCAGATCCGTAGGGGGGGCGCGGGCGAAAAACATGCAGTATTTT. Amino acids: CASRSVGGARAKNMQYF.

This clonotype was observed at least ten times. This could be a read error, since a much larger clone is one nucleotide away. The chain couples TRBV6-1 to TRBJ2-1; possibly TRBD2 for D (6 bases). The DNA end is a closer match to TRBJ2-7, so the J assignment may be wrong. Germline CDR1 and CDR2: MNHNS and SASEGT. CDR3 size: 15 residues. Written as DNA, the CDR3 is TGTGCCAGCAGTGAGGCGGGACCATCCTACAATGAGCAGTACTTC. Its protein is CASSEAGPSYNEQYF.

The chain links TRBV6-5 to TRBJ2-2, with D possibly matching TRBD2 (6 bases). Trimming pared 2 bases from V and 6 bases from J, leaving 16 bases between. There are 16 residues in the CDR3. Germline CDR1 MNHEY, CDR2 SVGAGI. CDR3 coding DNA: TGTGCCAGCAGTTACGTTGGGACTCAAGGGTCCGGGGAGCTGTTTTTT. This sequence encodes CASSYVGTQGSGELFF.

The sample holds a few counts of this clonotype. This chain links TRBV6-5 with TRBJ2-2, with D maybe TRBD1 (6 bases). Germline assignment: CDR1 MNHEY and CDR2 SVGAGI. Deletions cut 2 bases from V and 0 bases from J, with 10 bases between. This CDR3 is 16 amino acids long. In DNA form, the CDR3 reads TGTGCCAGCAGTTACGGGGGCTATCCGAACACCGGGGAGCTGTTTTTT. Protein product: CASSYGGYPNTGELFF.

The CDR3 DNA is TGTGCCAGCAGCTTCACAGGGGTGCCTGAGCAGTACTTC. Translated, it gives CASSFTGVPEQYF. V is TRBV7-2 and J is TRBJ2-3, with 7 bases identical to TRBD1. Matching the DNA end better, TRBJ2-7 makes the J call doubtful. The CDR3 runs to 13 residues. Germline CDR1 is SGHTA and CDR2 is FQGNSA.

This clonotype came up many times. The chain's CDR3 is CASRSSGEELFF. For the CDR3, the DNA is TGTGCCAGCAGGAGTAGCGGGGAGGAGCTGTTTTTT. The V gene is TRBV27, the J gene TRBJ2-2; 8 nucleotides line up with TRBD2. The CDR3 extends over 12 amino acids. Trimming took 6 bases from V and 10 from J; bases not matched to a gene: 4. Germline V gives CDR1 MNHEY, CDR2 SMNVEV (reference sequence).

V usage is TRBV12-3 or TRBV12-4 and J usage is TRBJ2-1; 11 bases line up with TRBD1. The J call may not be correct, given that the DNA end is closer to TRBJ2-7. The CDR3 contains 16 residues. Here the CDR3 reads CASSSGQGVWTYEQYF. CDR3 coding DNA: TGTGCCAGCAGTTCGGGACAGGGGGTATGGACCTACGAGCAGTACTTC.